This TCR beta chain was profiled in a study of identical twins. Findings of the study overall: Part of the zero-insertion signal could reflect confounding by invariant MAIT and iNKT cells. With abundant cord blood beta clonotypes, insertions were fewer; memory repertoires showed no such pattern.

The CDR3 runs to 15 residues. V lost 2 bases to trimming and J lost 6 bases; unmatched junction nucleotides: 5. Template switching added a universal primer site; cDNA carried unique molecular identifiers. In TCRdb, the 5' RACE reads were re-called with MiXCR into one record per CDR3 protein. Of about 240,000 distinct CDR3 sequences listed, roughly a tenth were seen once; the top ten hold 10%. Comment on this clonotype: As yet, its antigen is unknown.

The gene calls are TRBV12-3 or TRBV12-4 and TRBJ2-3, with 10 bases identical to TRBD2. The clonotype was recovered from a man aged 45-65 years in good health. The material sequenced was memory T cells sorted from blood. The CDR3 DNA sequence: TGTGCCAGCAGTTTACAGCGGGGGGGCTCGGATACGCAGTATTTT. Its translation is CASSLQRGGSDTQYF.